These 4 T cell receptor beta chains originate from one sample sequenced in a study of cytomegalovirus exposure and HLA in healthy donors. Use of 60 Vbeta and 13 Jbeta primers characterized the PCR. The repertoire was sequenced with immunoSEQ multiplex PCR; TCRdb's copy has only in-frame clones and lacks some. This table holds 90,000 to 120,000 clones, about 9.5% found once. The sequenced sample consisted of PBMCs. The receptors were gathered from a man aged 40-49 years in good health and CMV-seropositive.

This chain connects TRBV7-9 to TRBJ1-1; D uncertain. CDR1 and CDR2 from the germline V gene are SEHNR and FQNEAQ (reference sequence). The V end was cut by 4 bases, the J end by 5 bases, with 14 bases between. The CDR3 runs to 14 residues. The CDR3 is CASSSIRRWTEAFF. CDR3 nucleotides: TGTGCCAGCAGCTCGATCCGGCGGTGGACTGAAGCTTTCTTT.

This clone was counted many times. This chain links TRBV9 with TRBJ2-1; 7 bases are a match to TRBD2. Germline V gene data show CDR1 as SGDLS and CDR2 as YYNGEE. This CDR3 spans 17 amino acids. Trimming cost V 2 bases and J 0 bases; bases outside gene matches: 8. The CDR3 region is CASSVGTTRHSYNEQFF. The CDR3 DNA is TGTGCCAGCAGCGTCGGGACTACCAGACACTCCTACAATGAGCAGTTCTTC.

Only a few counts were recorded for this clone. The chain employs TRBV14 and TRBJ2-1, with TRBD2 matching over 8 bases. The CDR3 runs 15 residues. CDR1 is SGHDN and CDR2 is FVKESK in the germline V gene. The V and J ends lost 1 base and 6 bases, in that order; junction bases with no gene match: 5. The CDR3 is CASSQAAGVSNEQFF. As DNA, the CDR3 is TGTGCCAGCAGCCAAGCAGCGGGAGTCTCCAATGAGCAGTTCTTC.

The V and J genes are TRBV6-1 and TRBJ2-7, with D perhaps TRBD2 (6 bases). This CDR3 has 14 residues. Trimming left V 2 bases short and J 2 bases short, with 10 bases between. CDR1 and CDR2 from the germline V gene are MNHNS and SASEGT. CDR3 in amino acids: CASSERTSPYEQYF. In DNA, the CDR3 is TGTGCCAGCAGTGAAAGAACTAGCCCCTACGAGCAGTACTTC.